This TCR beta chain was profiled in a study of neurological immune-mediated disorders. Study-wide results and caveats: Among 34 multiple sclerosis patients, 18 had repertoires that phylogenetic grouping placed in one related-CDR3 cluster, a possible signature. Multiple sclerosis, the disease with the least TCR clonal expansion, fell below healthy controls, whereas HTLV-1-associated myelopathy showed the most.

The CDR3 runs to 13 residues. With 5 bases removed from V and 8 bases from J, the gap between germline ends came to 15 bases. The germline CDR1 and CDR2 sequences are ENHRY and SYGVKD. This clonotype was counted many times. Its target is not known. The unsorted libraries were generated from a total of 2 million PBMCs, which had been stored in RNAlater at -80 C. The cDNA came from 5'RACE with 10-nucleotide random UMIs. Each CDR3 protein is one row after TCRdb ran MiXCR on the 5' RACE reads. Of fewer than 75,000 distinct CDR3 sequences listed, almost 3.5% are singletons. The sample consisted of PBMCs. The TCR sequence derives from a man aged 40-49 years with multiple sclerosis. The rearrangement joins TRBV10-3 to TRBJ1-2, with D unresolved. The CDR3 reads CAISPQSPGGYTF. The DNA for the CDR3 is TGTGCCATCAGTCCACAGTCGCCCGGGGGCTACACCTTC.